This T cell receptor beta chain came from a study of blood T cell repertoires in COVID-19. Overall study context: Sites in the United States, Italy and Spain provided acute and convalescent COVID-19 samples. T cells, B-cell-depleted T cells, or PBMCs supplied cDNA or gDNA.

In germline, CDR1 is LNHNV, CDR2 YYDKDF (reference sequence). CDR3 length: 18 residues. Trimming removed 0 bases at V and 1 base at J, with 19 bases between. Original processing notes: For nucleated cells, counts were estimated from reference gene primer amplification. Profiled with immunoSEQ multiplex PCR; TCRdb holds only in-frame clones, not every one. That table is the source of V, J and clone size, and D and trimming were worked out from the DNA. The sample lists about 200,000 clones; 86% were seen once. Source material: peripheral blood. This sequence joins TRBV15 and TRBJ2-7; D might be TRBD1 (6 bases). This TCR derives from a woman aged 50 to 60 with acute or convalescent COVID-19. CDR3 nucleotide sequence: TGTGCCACCAGCAGAGATCAGGGCCCCTACCAGGGGTCCTACGAGCAGTACTTC. It translates to CATSRDQGPYQGSYEQYF.